This T cell receptor (beta chain) is drawn from a study of blood T cell repertoires in COVID-19. Study as a whole: Sites in the United States, Italy and Spain provided acute and convalescent COVID-19 samples.

Authors' processing steps: Quantification of nucleated cells was approximated via reference gene primer amplification. The assay was immunoSEQ multiplex PCR, and TCRdb's table has in-frame clones only and misses some. V, J and clone size are taken as reported in that table, and D and trimming were inferred from the DNA itself. The sample consists of 200,000 to 300,000 clones, 90% of them appearing once. The V and J ends lost 5 bases and 4 bases respectively, with 17 bases between them. This CDR3 spans 15 amino acids. Looked up from germline, CDR1 is SEHNR and CDR2 is FQNEAQ (reference sequence). The cohort comprised adults aged 18 to 89 years residing in 24 US areas. No more than 2 weeks before study entry, exposed participants had met a case of COVID-19.

This chain uses TRBV7-9 with TRBJ1-2; D unresolved. The sequence derives from a man aged 45-65 years who had been exposed to COVID-19. Sequenced material: PBMCs or T cells enriched from blood (not recorded which). CDR3 coding DNA: TGTGCCAGCAGCCCCGGCGCGCCTCACAGCTATGGCTACACCTTC. Protein product: CASSPGAPHSYGYTF.